The 21 T cell receptor beta chains below all came from one sample that was sequenced in a study of identical twins. TCRdb analysed the 5' RACE reads with MiXCR anew, one entry per CDR3 protein. The repertoire holds roughly 470,000 distinct CDR3 sequences, with over 11% as singletons. A further study also used this sample, focusing on yellow fever vaccine responses in identical twins.

The sequenced material came from CD4+ T cells sorted from blood. These receptor sequences come from a woman between 18 and 30 years old in good health.

This clonotype was observed a few times. This chain connects TRBV27 to TRBJ2-2, with unresolved D. V shed 2 bases and J shed 4 bases, with 5 bases lying between them. The CDR3 is 13 amino acids. Germline CDR1 MNHEY, CDR2 SMNVEV (reference sequence). Here the CDR3 reads CASSLQRTGELFF. The CDR3 DNA follows: TGTGCCAGCAGTTTACAGCGCACCGGGGAGCTGTTTTTT.

This clonotype was seen only a few times. J is TRBJ2-7 and V is TRBV6-1; 7 positions agree with TRBD1. CDR1 and CDR2 from the germline V gene are MNHNS and SASEGT. There are 13 residues in the CDR3. Germline trimming cut 6 bases from V and 12 bases from J; bases unmatched to any gene: 14. CDR3 sequence: CASRAGGELLPYF. The CDR3 region has the DNA TGTGCCAGCAGGGCAGGGGGTGAGCTTCTTCCGTACTTC.

CDR3 in amino acids: CASSLPSGSSYNEQFF. The CDR3 region has the DNA TGCGCCAGCAGCTTACCTAGCGGTAGCTCCTACAATGAGCAGTTCTTC. This chain connects TRBV5-1 to TRBJ2-1; 7 bases align to TRBD2. The CDR3 has 16 residues. CDR1 and CDR2 from the germline V gene are SGHRS and YFSETQ. J lost 0 bases, V lost 2 bases, and 5 bases had no gene match.

V gene TRBV7-2 combines with J gene TRBJ2-3, with D maybe TRBD2 (6 bases). Deletions cut 4 bases from V and 0 bases from J, with 17 bases between. The CDR3 loop spans 17 amino acids. Germline V lookup: CDR1 SGHTA, CDR2 FQGNSA. CDR3 sequence: CASSSLILATSTDTQYF. CDR3 coding DNA: TGTGCCAGCAGCTCACTGATCCTAGCGACCAGCACAGATACGCAGTATTTT.

The chain has TRBV5-6 and TRBJ2-5, with a possible D match to TRBD2 (5 bases). Looked up from germline, CDR1 is SGHDT and CDR2 is YYEEEE. The CDR3 totals 16 residues. With 4 bases removed from V and 0 bases from J, the gap between germline ends came to 16 bases. The CDR3 loop reads CASSLPGTRHQETQYF. The CDR3 DNA reads as TGTGCCAGCAGCCTCCCGGGAACGAGGCACCAAGAGACCCAGTACTTC. The full variable domain, with the rest looked up from reference TRBV5-6 and TRBJ2-5, is DAGVTQSPTHLIKTRGQQVTLRCSPKSGHDTVSWYQQALGQGPQFIFQYYEEEERQRGNFPDRFSGHQFPNYSSELNVNALLLGDSALYLCASSLPGTRHQETQYFGPGTRLLVL.

J is TRBJ2-1 and V is TRBV27; a possible D gene is TRBD1 (5 bases). The CDR3 has 13 amino acids. Per germline, CDR1 MNHEY and CDR2 SMNVEV (reference sequence). The CDR3 spells CATQANSYNEQFF. CDR3 coding DNA: TGTGCGACACAGGCTAACTCCTACAATGAGCAGTTCTTC.

The genes are TRBV2 and TRBJ2-2, with TRBD2 matching 7 bases. The ends lost 6 bases at V and 8 bases at J; junction bases unmatched: 3. The germline V gene has CDR1 SNHLY and CDR2 FYNNEI. The CDR3 runs to 12 residues. CDR3 in DNA: TGTGCCAGCAGGGGAGGGTCTGGGGAGCTGTTTTTT. Residues: CASRGGSGELFF.

V usage is TRBV5-1 and J usage is TRBJ1-5; weak D call: TRBD1 (5 bases). The CDR3 covers 15 residues. Germline V gives CDR1 SGHRS, CDR2 YFSETQ. V was cut by 0 bases and J by 7 bases, with 14 bases left in between. The CDR3: CASSLGSGADQPQHF. The DNA for the CDR3 is TGCGCCAGCAGCTTGGGTTCCGGGGCAGACCAGCCCCAGCATTTT.

This clonotype was counted at least ten times. The rearrangement joins TRBV4-3 to TRBJ2-7, with a weak D call TRBD1 (6 bases). The CDR3 sequence is 14 residues long. Trimming took 1 base from V and 2 from J, leaving 9 bases between them. The germline V gene has CDR1 LGHNA and CDR2 YSLEER. CDR3: CASSQGQATYEQYF. In DNA, the CDR3 is TGCGCCAGCAGCCAAGGACAGGCGACCTACGAGCAGTACTTC.

This clonotype turned up a few times. The rearrangement links TRBV9 to TRBJ2-5; 7 nucleotides align to TRBD2. V was pared by 7 bases and J by 3 bases, with 9 bases of the junction left unmatched. The CDR3 totals 14 residues. Per germline, CDR1 SGDLS and CDR2 YYNGEE. This CDR3 is CASGRASGKETQYF. CDR3 DNA sequence: TGTGCCAGCGGGAGGGCTAGCGGCAAAGAGACCCAGTACTTC.

The J gene is TRBJ2-3, the V gene TRBV10-2, with D perhaps matching TRBD1 (6 bases). Germline CDR1 and CDR2: WSHSY and SAAADI. CDR3 length: 15 residues. Trimming left V 6 bases short and J 2 bases short, with 15 bases between. CDR3 protein: CASRDGTWDTDTQYF. The DNA for the CDR3 is TGCGCCAGCAGGGACGGGACATGGGACACAGATACGCAGTATTTT.

This clonotype has only a few counts. CDR3 sequence: CSASERGGHYNEQFF. The CDR3 region has the DNA TGCAGTGCTAGTGAAAGGGGGGGGCACTACAATGAGCAGTTCTTC. The chain joins TRBV20-1 to TRBJ2-1; a possible D gene is TRBD2 (7 bases). The CDR3 contains 15 residues. V was trimmed by 3 bases and J by 3 bases, leaving 15 bases between them. From germline, CDR1 is DFQATT and CDR2 SNEGSKA (reference sequence).

In its sample, this clonotype was seen many times. The chain recombines TRBV12-3 or TRBV12-4 with TRBJ2-5; D perhaps matches TRBD1 (7 bases). The V end was cut by 4 bases, the J end by 9 bases, with 21 bases between. The CDR3 runs 15 residues. CDR3 loop: CASSSPRRGAGSQYF. The CDR3 DNA is TGTGCCAGCAGTTCCCCCCGCAGGGGGGCGGGATCCCAGTACTTC.

In its sample, this clonotype was seen many times. The chain couples TRBV7-8 to TRBJ2-5; weak D call: TRBD2 (6 bases). Germline loops: CDR1 SGHVS, CDR2 FQNEAQ. V lost 2 bases to trimming and J lost 5 bases, with 18 bases between them. The CDR3 is 16 residues long. The CDR3 loop reads CASSLRTTLFRETQYF. CDR3 nucleotides: TGTGCCAGCAGCTTACGGACTACTCTTTTTAGGGAGACCCAGTACTTC.

V is TRBV11-2 and J is TRBJ2-1; unclear D gene. Trimming took off 5 bases at V and 7 bases at J, with 6 bases between the two ends. Germline CDR1 reads SGHAT; CDR2 reads FQNNGV. CDR3 length: 11 residues. The CDR3 sequence is CASSNRNEQFF. The DNA of the CDR3 is TGTGCCAGCAGCAATCGGAATGAGCAGTTCTTC. Combining the CDR3 with reference TRBV11-2 and TRBJ2-1 gives the whole variable domain EAGVAQSPRYKIIEKRQSVAFWCNPISGHATLYWYQQILGQGPKLLIQFQNNGVVDDSQLPKDRFSAERLKGVDSTLKIQPAKLEDSAVYLCASSNRNEQFFGPGTRLTVL.

This chain links TRBV20-1 with TRBJ2-7; no reliable D call. Germline loops: CDR1 DFQATT, CDR2 SNEGSKA (reference sequence). V gave up 0 bases and J gave up 1 base, with 13 bases separating them. The CDR3 sequence is 15 residues long. The DNA for the CDR3 is TGCAGTGCTAGAGATTTCGGGCAGATTTCCTACGAGCAGTACTTC. It yields the protein CSARDFGQISYEQYF.

This clonotype turned up a few times. The chain links TRBV6-2 or TRBV6-3 to TRBJ2-7; 7 nucleotides agree with TRBD2. V trimming: 7 bases; J trimming: 6 bases; junction bases outside the gene matches: 12. Per the germline V gene, CDR1 is MNHEY and CDR2 is SVGEGT. The CDR3 has 14 amino acids. The CDR3 coding sequence is TGTGCCAGCAAGGGAGGCGGGAGTACCGGCGAGCAGTACTTC. This sequence encodes CASKGGGSTGEQYF.

This clonotype appeared a single time. This sequence joins TRBV7-9 and TRBJ2-5; TRBD2 might be the D (5 bases). CDR3 length: 15 amino acids. V lost 5 bases to trimming and J lost 1 base, with 14 bases between them. CDR1 and CDR2 from the germline V gene are SEHNR and FQNEAQ (reference sequence). The CDR3 region has the DNA TGTGCCAGCAGCCTGACGTGGAGCGGCCAAGAGACCCAGTACTTC. This sequence encodes CASSLTWSGQETQYF.

The CDR3 DNA sequence: TGTGCCAGCAGTTTAGAGGGAAGCTTCACAGATACGCAGTATTTT. It specifies CASSLEGSFTDTQYF. The rearrangement uses TRBV12-3 or TRBV12-4 and TRBJ2-3; no firm D call. CDR3 length: 15 residues. V dropped 1 base and J dropped 2 bases, with 10 bases sitting between them.

The gene calls are TRBV4-3 and TRBJ2-7; D might be TRBD2 (7 bases). The germline V gene encodes CDR1 LGHNA and CDR2 YSLEER. Trimming left V 0 bases short and J 6 bases short, with 15 bases between. CDR3 length: 15 residues. The chain's CDR3 is CASSQELGGGAEQYF. The CDR3 DNA reads TGCGCCAGCAGCCAAGAACTAGGGGGAGGGGCCGAGCAGTACTTC.

This clonotype was detected ten times or more. The chain couples TRBV3-1 to TRBJ2-5; 11 nucleotides agree with TRBD2. The CDR3 covers 16 residues. After removal of 3 bases from V and 5 bases from J, the junction contained 8 bases not matched to a gene. CDR1 is LGHDT and CDR2 is YNNKEL in the germline V gene (reference sequence). Here the CDR3 DNA reads TGTGCCAGCAGCCAGAGTACTAGCGGGGGTGGTGAGACCCAGTACTTC. The encoded protein is CASSQSTSGGGETQYF.